The clone carrying this T cell receptor beta chain was seen many times. The CDR3 has 15 residues. Trimming shortened V by 1 base and J by 6 bases, and 14 bases separated the two germline ends. Germline lookup yields CDR1 SGHTA and CDR2 FQGNSA. The sample belongs to a study of T cells in Graves' hyperthyroidism and ophthalmopathy. Regions amplified from RNA transcripts were the TCR beta CDR3 regions. First-round RT-PCR of the TCR CDR3 relied on the HTBI primer set. Using its own MiXCR run on the multiplex PCR reads, TCRdb lists one record per CDR3 protein. The sample holds 550,000 to 600,000 distinct CDR3 sequences, approximately 16% seen once. Investigators excluded patients with uncontrolled infection, other autoimmune disease, pregnancy or lactation.

This sequence originates from a woman aged 18-29 years with Graves' hyperthyroidism. The sequencing sample was made of blood. V and J are TRBV7-2 and TRBJ2-3; possibly TRBD2 for D (5 bases). The CDR3: CASSLGTPGPDTQYF. DNA for the CDR3: TGTGCCAGCAGCTTAGGGACTCCAGGCCCGGATACGCAGTATTTT.